Below, 14 T cell receptor beta chains from the same sample are listed, as sequenced in a study of technical replicates of blood from several donors (dated by TCRdb to the late 2010s). Library prep was done by the immunoSEQ multiplex PCR assay. Sourced from immuneACCESS, this table was stored by TCRdb with only in-frame sequences that have V and J called. A share of the clones is absent; for the studies checked, an unresolved V gene accounts for under half, and the remainder has no known explanation. The table for this sample lists over 65,000 clones; about 93% of them were counted only once. The top ten constitute 0.26% of the sample. Sequencing was performed on T cells isolated from PBMCs. Source of these receptors: a human donor in good health.

The chain employs TRBV18 and TRBJ1-1, with 7 bases lining up with TRBD1. CDR1 and CDR2 (germline): KGHSH, LQKENI. Losses at the gene ends were 1 base for V and 7 bases for J; bases not matched to a gene: 6. This CDR3 spans 14 amino acids. The CDR3 here is CASSPRDRPNEAFF. In nucleotides, the CDR3 is TGTGCCAGCTCACCACGGGACAGACCTAATGAAGCTTTCTTT.

The chain couples TRBV28 to TRBJ1-5, with unresolved D. The CDR3 has 17 residues. Germline V CDR1 and CDR2: MDHEN, SYDVKM. Trimming took off 8 bases at V and 10 bases at J, with 30 bases between the two ends. The CDR3: CASVPGGQAFPISPQHF. CDR3 in DNA: TGTGCCAGCGTCCCCGGAGGTCAGGCCTTTCCAATCTCCCCCCAGCATTTT.

V and J are TRBV19 and TRBJ1-1; TRBD1 is a possible D gene (5 bases). Germline V gives CDR1 LNHDA, CDR2 SQIVND (reference sequence). Trimming removed 3 bases at V and 6 bases at J, with 20 bases between. The CDR3 has 16 residues. This chain's CDR3 is CASSIGWQGNFAEAFF. CDR3 nucleotide sequence: TGTGCCAGTAGTATCGGGTGGCAGGGAAATTTCGCTGAAGCTTTCTTT. Based on the CDR3 plus reference TRBV19 and TRBJ1-1, the full variable domain is DGGITQSPKYLFRKEGQNVTLSCEQNLNHDAMYWYRQDPGQGLRLIYYSQIVNDFQKGDIAEGYSVSREKKESFPLTVTSAQKNPTAFYLCASSIGWQGNFAEAFFGQGTRLTVV.

V gene TRBV28 combines with J gene TRBJ2-7; 8 nucleotides match TRBD2. J lost 2 bases, V lost 6 bases, and 0 bases had no gene match. Germline V gene data show CDR1 as MDHEN and CDR2 as SYDVKM. The CDR3 consists of 12 residues. The CDR3 here is CASRGLAYEQYF. The CDR3 DNA follows: TGTGCCAGCAGGGGACTAGCCTACGAGCAGTACTTC.

This chain links TRBV30 with TRBJ2-5; the D gene is possibly TRBD1 (6 bases). V lost 4 bases, J lost 3 bases, and 18 bases lay in between. Germline lookup yields CDR1 GTSNPN and CDR2 SVGIG (reference sequence). The CDR3 is 15 residues long. CDR3 residues: CAWNLGERGKETQYF. CDR3 sequence (DNA): TGTGCCTGGAACCTAGGAGAGAGGGGGAAAGAGACCCAGTACTTC.

The J gene is TRBJ1-5, the V gene TRBV6-5; D might be TRBD1 (6 bases). CDR3 size: 15 residues. Deletions cut 6 bases from V and 1 base from J, with 13 bases between. CDR1 and CDR2 from the germline V gene are MNHEY and SVGAGI. The CDR3 bases are TGTGCCAGCAGCCCTACGACAGGCAGCAATCAGCCCCAGCATTTT. This encodes CASSPTTGSNQPQHF.

In nucleotides, the CDR3 is TGTGCCAGCAGCTTGACAGGCAATCAGCCCCAGCATTTT. It codes for CASSLTGNQPQHF. V is TRBV5-5 and J is TRBJ1-5; no reliable D call. The CDR3 totals 13 residues. Germline CDR1 SGHKS, CDR2 YYEKEE (reference sequence). The V end lost 1 base, the J end lost 2 bases, and 4 bases lay between the germline ends.

The V and J genes are TRBV19 and TRBJ2-1; D is undetermined. The V and J ends lost 1 base and 0 bases respectively, with 7 bases between them. Germline V gene sequence: CDR1 LNHDA, CDR2 SQIVND (reference sequence). The CDR3 spans 15 residues. The CDR3 DNA follows: TGTGCCAGTAGTATAGGCGGATACTCCTACAATGAGCAGTTCTTC. Translating it yields CASSIGGYSYNEQFF.

As regards this clone: The junction shows a germline mismatch at one end, possibly a read error. The chain uses TRBV7-7 and TRBJ1-3, with TRBD1 as a possible D gene (5 bases). Per the germline V gene, CDR1 is SSHAT and CDR2 is FNYEAQ (reference sequence). CDR3 length: 16 residues. The CDR3 sequence is CASSLAYDSSGNTIYF. CDR3 nucleotides: TGTGCTAGCAGCTTAGCGTATGACAGCTCTGGAAACACCATATATTTT.

The chain recombines TRBV10-1 with TRBJ2-7; TRBD1 is a possible D gene (5 bases). The CDR3 has 14 residues. Looked up from germline, CDR1 is WNHNN and CDR2 is SYGVQD (reference sequence). Trimming left V 6 bases short and J 3 bases short, with 15 bases between. In nucleotides, the CDR3 is TGCGCCAGCAGCCACGGAAGGGGCAACTACGAGCAGTACTTC. Its translation is CASSHGRGNYEQYF.

The V and J genes are TRBV6-1 and TRBJ2-1; a weak D match, TRBD2 (6 bases). Germline loops: CDR1 MNHNS, CDR2 SASEGT. The CDR3 spans 13 residues. The V gene lost 7 bases and the J gene lost 3 bases, with 10 bases spanning the gap. The DNA for the CDR3 is TGTGCCAGCAAGGGACTCCACTACAATGAGCAGTTCTTC. Translating gives CASKGLHYNEQFF.

This chain connects TRBV19 to TRBJ2-7, with D tentatively TRBD1 (6 bases). CDR1 LNHDA and CDR2 SQIVND come from the germline V gene (reference sequence). Trimming left V 4 bases short and J 0 bases short, with 13 bases between. This CDR3 contains 15 residues. CDR3 DNA: TGTGCCAGTAGTACCACAGGGTCGGACTCCTACGAGCAGTACTTC. Translation: CASSTTGSDSYEQYF.

V usage is TRBV7-6 and J usage is TRBJ2-1; 10 bases align to TRBD2. Germline lookup yields CDR1 SGHVS and CDR2 FNYEAQ. This CDR3 comprises 15 residues. V lost 3 bases to trimming and J lost 5 bases; unmatched junction nucleotides: 4. The CDR3 here is CASSFGTSVNNEQFF. The CDR3 region has the DNA TGTGCCAGCAGCTTCGGGACTAGCGTGAACAATGAGCAGTTCTTC.

This chain links TRBV15 with TRBJ2-6; D gene unclear. Trimming took off 3 bases at V and 4 bases at J, with 7 bases between the two ends. The germline gives CDR1 LNHNV, CDR2 YYDKDF (reference sequence). The CDR3 spans 14 residues. The CDR3 coding sequence is TGTGCCACCAGCAGGGTGGCAGGGGCCAACGTCCTGACTTTC. Encoded protein: CATSRVAGANVLTF.